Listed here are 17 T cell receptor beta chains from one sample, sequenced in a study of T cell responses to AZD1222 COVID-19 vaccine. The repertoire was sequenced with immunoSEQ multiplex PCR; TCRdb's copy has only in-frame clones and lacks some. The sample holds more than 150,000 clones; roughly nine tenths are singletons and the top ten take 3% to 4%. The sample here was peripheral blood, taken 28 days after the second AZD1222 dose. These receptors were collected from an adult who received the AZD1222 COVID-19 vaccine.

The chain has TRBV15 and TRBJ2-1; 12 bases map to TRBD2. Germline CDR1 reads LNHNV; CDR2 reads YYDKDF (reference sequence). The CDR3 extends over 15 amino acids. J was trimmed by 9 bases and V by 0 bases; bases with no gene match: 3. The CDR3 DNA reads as TGTGCCACCAGCAGAGATCTAGCGGGAGGGGTTGAGCAGTTCTTC. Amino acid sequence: CATSRDLAGGVEQFF.

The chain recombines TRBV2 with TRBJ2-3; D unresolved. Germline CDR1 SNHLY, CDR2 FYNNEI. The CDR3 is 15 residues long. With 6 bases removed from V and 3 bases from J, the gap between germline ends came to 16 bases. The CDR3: CASRERLFRTDTQYF. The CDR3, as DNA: TGTGCCAGCAGAGAGAGGTTATTTCGGACAGATACGCAGTATTTT. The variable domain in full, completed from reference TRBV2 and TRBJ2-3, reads EPEVTQTPSHQVTQMGQEVILRCVPISNHLYFYWYRQILGQKVEFLVSFYNNEISEKSEIFDDQFSVERPDGSNFTLKIRSTKLEDSAMYFCASRERLFRTDTQYFGPGTRLTVL.

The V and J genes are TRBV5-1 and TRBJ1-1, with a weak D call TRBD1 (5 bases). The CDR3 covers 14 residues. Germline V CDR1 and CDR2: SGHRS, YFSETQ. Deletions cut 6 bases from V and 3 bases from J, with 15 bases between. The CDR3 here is CASTWGGADTEAFF. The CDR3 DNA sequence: TGCGCCAGCACCTGGGGAGGGGCGGACACTGAAGCTTTCTTT.

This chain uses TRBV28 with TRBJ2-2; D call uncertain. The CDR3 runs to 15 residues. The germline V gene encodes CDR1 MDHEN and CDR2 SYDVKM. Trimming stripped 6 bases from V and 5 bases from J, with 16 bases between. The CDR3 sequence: CASSLGFRGTGELFF. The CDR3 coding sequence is TGTGCCAGCAGCCTCGGTTTCCGAGGAACCGGGGAGCTGTTTTTT.

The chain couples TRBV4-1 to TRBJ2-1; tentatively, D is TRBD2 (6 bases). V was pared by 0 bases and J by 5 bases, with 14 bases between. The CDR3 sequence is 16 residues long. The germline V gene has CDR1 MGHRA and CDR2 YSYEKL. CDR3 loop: CASSQEETRSHNEQFF. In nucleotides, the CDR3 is TGCGCCAGCAGCCAAGAAGAGACTAGAAGCCACAATGAGCAGTTCTTC.

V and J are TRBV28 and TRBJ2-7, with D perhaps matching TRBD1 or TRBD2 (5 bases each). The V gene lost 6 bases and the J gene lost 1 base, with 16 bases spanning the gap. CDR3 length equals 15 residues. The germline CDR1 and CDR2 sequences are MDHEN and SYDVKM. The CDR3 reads CASSPVGTESYEQYF. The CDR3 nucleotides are TGTGCCAGCAGCCCCGTAGGGACCGAGTCCTACGAGCAGTACTTC.

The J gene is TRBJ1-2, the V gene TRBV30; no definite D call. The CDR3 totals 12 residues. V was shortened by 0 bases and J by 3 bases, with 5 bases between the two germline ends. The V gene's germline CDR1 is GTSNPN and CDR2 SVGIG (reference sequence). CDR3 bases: TGTGCCTGGAGTGTGCAGCACTATGGCTACACCTTC. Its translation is CAWSVQHYGYTF.

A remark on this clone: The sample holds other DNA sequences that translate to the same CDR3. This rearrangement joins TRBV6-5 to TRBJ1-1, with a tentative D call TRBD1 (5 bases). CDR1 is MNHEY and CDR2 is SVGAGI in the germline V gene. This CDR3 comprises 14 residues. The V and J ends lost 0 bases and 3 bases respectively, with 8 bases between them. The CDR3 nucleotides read TGTGCCAGCAGTTACTCGCGGGGGGACACTGAAGCTTTCTTT. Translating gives CASSYSRGDTEAFF.

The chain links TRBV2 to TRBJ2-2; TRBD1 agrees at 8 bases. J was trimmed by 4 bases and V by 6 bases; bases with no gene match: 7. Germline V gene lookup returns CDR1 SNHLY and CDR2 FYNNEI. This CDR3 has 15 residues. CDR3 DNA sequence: TGTGCCAGCAGCCAACAGGGGGTTGGCACCGGGGAGCTGTTTTTT. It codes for CASSQQGVGTGELFF.

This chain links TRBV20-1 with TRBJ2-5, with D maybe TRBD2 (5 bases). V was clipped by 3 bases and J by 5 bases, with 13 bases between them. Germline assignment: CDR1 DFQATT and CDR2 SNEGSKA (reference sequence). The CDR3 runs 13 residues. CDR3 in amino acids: CSASDTSWETQYF. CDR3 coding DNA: TGCAGTGCTAGTGATACTAGTTGGGAGACCCAGTACTTC.

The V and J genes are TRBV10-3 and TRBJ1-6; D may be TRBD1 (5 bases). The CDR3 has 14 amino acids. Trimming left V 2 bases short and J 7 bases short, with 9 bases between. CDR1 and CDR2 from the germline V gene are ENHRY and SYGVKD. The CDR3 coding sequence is TGTGCCATCAGTGAGGGCAGGGTGAATTCACCCCTCCACTTT. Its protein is CAISEGRVNSPLHF.

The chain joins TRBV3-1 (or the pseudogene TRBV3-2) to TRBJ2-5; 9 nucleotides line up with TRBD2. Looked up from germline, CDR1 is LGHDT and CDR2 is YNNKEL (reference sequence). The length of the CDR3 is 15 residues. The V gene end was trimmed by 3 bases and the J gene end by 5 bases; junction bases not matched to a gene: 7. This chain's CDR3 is CASSHGGRVQETQYF. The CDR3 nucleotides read TGTGCCAGCAGCCACGGCGGGAGGGTCCAGGAGACCCAGTACTTC.

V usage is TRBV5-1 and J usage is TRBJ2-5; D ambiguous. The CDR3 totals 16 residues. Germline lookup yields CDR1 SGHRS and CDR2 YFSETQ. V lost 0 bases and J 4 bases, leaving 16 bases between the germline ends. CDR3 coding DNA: TGCGCCAGCAGCTTGGAGGGATCGGCCCTTGGAGAGACCCAGTACTTC. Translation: CASSLEGSALGETQYF.

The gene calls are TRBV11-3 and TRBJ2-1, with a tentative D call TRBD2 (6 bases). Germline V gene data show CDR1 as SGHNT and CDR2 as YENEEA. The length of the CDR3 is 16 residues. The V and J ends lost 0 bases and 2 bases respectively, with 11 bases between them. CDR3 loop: CASSLEGAGPYNEQFF. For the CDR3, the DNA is TGTGCCAGCAGCTTAGAAGGTGCGGGACCCTACAATGAGCAGTTCTTC.

CDR3 amino acids: CASSVGPLDRGDYGYTF. CDR3 DNA sequence: TGTGCCAGCAGCGTAGGGCCGCTGGACAGAGGGGACTATGGCTACACCTTC. V gene TRBV9 combines with J gene TRBJ1-2; the D gene is possibly TRBD1 (6 bases). V was clipped by 0 bases and J by 3 bases, with 18 bases between them. The CDR3 is made up of 17 amino acids. Germline V CDR1 and CDR2: SGDLS, YYNGEE.

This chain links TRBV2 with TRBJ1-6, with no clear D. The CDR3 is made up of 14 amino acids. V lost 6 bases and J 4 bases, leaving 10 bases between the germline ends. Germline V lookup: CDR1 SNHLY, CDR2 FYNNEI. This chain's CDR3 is CASSAGPYNSPLHF. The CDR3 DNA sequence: TGTGCCAGCAGCGCCGGGCCGTATAATTCACCCCTCCACTTT.

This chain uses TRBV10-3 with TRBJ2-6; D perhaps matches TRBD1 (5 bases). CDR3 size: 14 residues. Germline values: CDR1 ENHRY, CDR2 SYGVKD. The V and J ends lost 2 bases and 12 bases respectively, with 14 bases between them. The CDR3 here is CAISEQGPPRVLTF. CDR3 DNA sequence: TGTGCCATCAGTGAGCAGGGCCCCCCCCGCGTCCTGACTTTC.